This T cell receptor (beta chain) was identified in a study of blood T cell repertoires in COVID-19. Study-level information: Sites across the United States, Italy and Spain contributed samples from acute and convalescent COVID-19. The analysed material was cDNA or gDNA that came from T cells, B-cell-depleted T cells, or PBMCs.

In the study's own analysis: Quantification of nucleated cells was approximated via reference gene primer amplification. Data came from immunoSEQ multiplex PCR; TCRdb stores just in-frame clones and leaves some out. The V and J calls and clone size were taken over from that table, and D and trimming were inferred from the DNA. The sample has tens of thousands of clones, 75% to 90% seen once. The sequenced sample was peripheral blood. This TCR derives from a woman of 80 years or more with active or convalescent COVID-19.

CDR3 loop: CASSSGGIGQPQHF. The CDR3 coding sequence is TGTGCCAGCAGTAGTGGGGGGATCGGTCAGCCCCAGCATTTT. This rearrangement joins TRBV25-1 to TRBJ1-5; possibly TRBD1 for D (5 bases). This CDR3 is 14 amino acids long. The ends were cut back, 5 bases at V and 6 bases at J, with 14 bases in the middle. Per germline, CDR1 MGHDK and CDR2 SYGVNS.